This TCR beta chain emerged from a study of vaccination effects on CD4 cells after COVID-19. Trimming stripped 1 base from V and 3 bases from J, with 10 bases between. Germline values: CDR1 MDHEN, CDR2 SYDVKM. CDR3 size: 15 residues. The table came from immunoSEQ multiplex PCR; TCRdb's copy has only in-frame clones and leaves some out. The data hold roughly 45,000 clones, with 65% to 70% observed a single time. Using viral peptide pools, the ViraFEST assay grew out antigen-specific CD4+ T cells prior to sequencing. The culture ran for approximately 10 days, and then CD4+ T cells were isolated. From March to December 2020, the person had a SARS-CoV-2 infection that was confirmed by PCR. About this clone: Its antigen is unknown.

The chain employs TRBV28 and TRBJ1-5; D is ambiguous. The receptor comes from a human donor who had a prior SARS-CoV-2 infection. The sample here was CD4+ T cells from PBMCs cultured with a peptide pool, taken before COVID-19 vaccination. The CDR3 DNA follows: TGTGCCAGCAGTTTATCGTCGCCGAACAATCAGCCCCAGCATTTT. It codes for CASSLSSPNNQPQHF.